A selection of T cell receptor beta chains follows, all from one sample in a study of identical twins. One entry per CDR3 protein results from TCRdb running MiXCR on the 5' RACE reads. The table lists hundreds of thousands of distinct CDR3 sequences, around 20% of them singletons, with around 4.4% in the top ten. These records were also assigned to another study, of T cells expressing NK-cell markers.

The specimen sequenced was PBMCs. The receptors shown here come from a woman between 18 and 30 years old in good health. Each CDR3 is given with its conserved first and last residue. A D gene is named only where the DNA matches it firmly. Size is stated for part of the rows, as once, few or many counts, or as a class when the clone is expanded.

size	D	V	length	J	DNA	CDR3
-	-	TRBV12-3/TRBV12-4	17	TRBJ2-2	TGTGCCAGCAGTTTATACGGGGCCGGCAGGGCGGCCGGGGAGCTGTTTTTT	CASSLYGAGRAAGELFF
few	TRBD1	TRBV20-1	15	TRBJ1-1	TGCAGTGCTAGATCCCCACGGGACAGCCACACTGAAGCTTTCTTT	CSARSPRDSHTEAFF
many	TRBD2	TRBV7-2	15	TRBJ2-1	TGTGCCAGCAGCCAAGCGGGAGGGACATACAATGAGCAGTTCTTC	CASSQAGGTYNEQFF
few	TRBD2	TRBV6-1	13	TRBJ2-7	TGTGCCAGCGGACTAGCGGCACAATACGAGCAGTACTTC	CASGLAAQYEQYF
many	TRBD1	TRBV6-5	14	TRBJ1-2	TGTGCCAGCAGTTACCGGACAGGGGAGTACGGCTACACCTTC	CASSYRTGEYGYTF
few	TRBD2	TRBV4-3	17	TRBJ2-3	TGCGCCAGCAGCCGGGGACTAGCGGGAGGCAGCACAGATACGCAGTATTTT	CASSRGLAGGSTDTQYF
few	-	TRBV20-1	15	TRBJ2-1	TGCAGTGCTAGAGACCGGGGCCTGTACTGGGATGAGCAGTTCTTC	CSARDRGLYWDEQFF
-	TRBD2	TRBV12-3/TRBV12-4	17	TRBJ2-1	TGTGCCAGCAGTCCCCAGATGCAGAGCGGGATATACAATGAGCAGTTCTTC	CASSPQMQSGIYNEQFF
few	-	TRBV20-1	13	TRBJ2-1	TGCAGTGCTCTTCACAGTTGGAACAATGAGCAGTTCTTC	CSALHSWNNEQFF
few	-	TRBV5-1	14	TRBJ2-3	TGCGCCAGCAGCGCAGCGACTAGTCGGGATACGCAGTATTTT	CASSAATSRDTQYF
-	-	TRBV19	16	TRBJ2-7	TGTGCCAGTAGTATGATGATCGGGTCCAGCTCCTACGAGCAGTACTTC	CASSMMIGSSSYEQYF
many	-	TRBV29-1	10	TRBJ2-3	TGCAGCGCAGGCACAGATACGCAGTATTTT	CSAGTDTQYF
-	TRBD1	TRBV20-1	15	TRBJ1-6	TGCAGTGGACAGGGGGCCAGCTCCTATAATTCACCCCTCCACTTT	CSGQGASSYNSPLHF
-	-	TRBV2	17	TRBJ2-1	TGTGCCGCCAATCCCGGGACGGGATTGGGATCCTACAATGAGCAGTTCTTC	CAANPGTGLGSYNEQFF
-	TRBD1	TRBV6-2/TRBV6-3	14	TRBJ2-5	TGTGCCAGCAGTCACTCCGGGACAGGGGAGACCCAGTACTTC	CASSHSGTGETQYF
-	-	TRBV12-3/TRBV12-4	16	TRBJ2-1	TGTGCCAGCAGATTAACGGGACTCCGAGGGGGCAATGAGCAGTTCTTC	CASRLTGLRGGNEQFF
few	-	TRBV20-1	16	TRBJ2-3	TGCAGTGCTAGAGGGGCTAGCGCAGCCTCCACAGATACGCAGTATTTT	CSARGASAASTDTQYF